These 10 T cell receptor beta chains came from one sample sequenced in a study of shared clonotypes between healthy human individuals. Only in-frame clones appear in the TCRdb table, and some are missing; sequencing was by immunoSEQ multiplex PCR. This table holds 2 million to 2.5 million clones, about 94% found once. The sequencing sample was made of naive CD4+ T cells sorted from blood. As to subset: CD45RA+ positively selected. The origin of the receptors is a man aged 18 to 35 in good health.

This clone has just one count. The gene calls are TRBV5-4 and TRBJ1-3; D ambiguous. Trimming pared 2 bases from V and 2 bases from J, leaving 8 bases between. The germline V gene has CDR1 SGHNT and CDR2 YYREEE (reference sequence). The CDR3 consists of 14 residues. The CDR3 region is CASSLDKPGNTIYF. The CDR3 region has the DNA TGTGCCAGCAGCTTAGACAAGCCTGGAAACACCATATATTTT.

The J gene is TRBJ1-1, the V gene TRBV28, with D tentatively TRBD1 (6 bases). This CDR3 comprises 14 residues. Trimming removed 4 bases at V and 10 bases at J, with 19 bases between. Germline V gives CDR1 MDHEN, CDR2 SYDVKM. CDR3 sequence reads: CASSSPGQGDRAFF. Here the CDR3 DNA reads TGTGCCAGCAGTTCCCCGGGACAAGGGGATAGAGCTTTCTTT. Full variable domain (missing parts from reference TRBV28 and TRBJ1-1): DVKVTQSSRYLVKRTGEKVFLECVQDMDHENMFWYRQDPGLGLRLIYFSYDVKMKEKGDIPEGYSVSREKKERFSLILESASTNQTSMYLCASSSPGQGDRAFFGQGTRLTVV.

This rearrangement joins TRBV28 to TRBJ1-3; TRBD1 matches at 8 bases. Germline V gene data show CDR1 as MDHEN and CDR2 as SYDVKM. The CDR3 has 16 residues. J gave up 0 bases and V 5 bases, and 6 bases lay outside the gene matches. CDR3 coding DNA: TGTGCCAGCAGTCCCGGACAGGGTTTCTCTGGAAACACCATATATTTT. It codes for CASSPGQGFSGNTIYF.

V is TRBV11-2 and J is TRBJ2-2; D gene ambiguous. CDR1 and CDR2 from the germline V gene are SGHAT and FQNNGV. V lost 1 base and J 2 bases, leaving 11 bases between the germline ends. The CDR3 contains 16 residues. Here the CDR3 DNA reads TGTGCCAGCAGCTTAGGAATAGCAGGAAACACCGGGGAGCTGTTTTTT. Its translation is CASSLGIAGNTGELFF.

This clone appeared a few times. The chain employs TRBV5-1 and TRBJ2-1; D unresolved. The V end was cut by 4 bases, the J end by 2 bases, with 13 bases between. The germline V gene encodes CDR1 SGHRS and CDR2 YFSETQ. The CDR3 totals 15 residues. In DNA, the CDR3 is TGCGCCAGCAGCCACTCCAGGAACGCCTACAATGAGCAGTTCTTC. Translating gives CASSHSRNAYNEQFF.

The rearrangement links TRBV5-1 to TRBJ2-3; D perhaps matches TRBD1 (6 bases). The CDR3 has 14 residues. Germline CDR1 SGHRS, CDR2 YFSETQ. Deletions cut 4 bases from V and 2 bases from J, with 11 bases between. In DNA form, the CDR3 reads TGCGCCAGCAGCACCGGACAGCCCACAGATACGCAGTATTTT. Translating gives CASSTGQPTDTQYF.

The V and J genes are TRBV28 and TRBJ2-7, with TRBD1 identical over 11 bases. Germline V gives CDR1 MDHEN, CDR2 SYDVKM. The V and J ends lost 5 bases and 6 bases, in that order; junction bases with no gene match: 9. There are 15 residues in the CDR3. CDR3 in amino acids: CASSPPGGQGVEQYF. The CDR3 nucleotides are TGTGCCAGCAGTCCTCCAGGGGGACAGGGGGTCGAGCAGTACTTC.

The chain links TRBV29-1 to TRBJ1-1; maybe TRBD1 (5 bases). The CDR3 runs to 14 residues. V lost 5 bases and J lost 1, with 14 bases in between. Germline lookup yields CDR1 SQVTM and CDR2 ANQGSEA. In DNA form, the CDR3 reads TGCAGCGTTCATCTACCCGGACAGAACACTGAAGCTTTCTTT. This translates into CSVHLPGQNTEAFF.

The chain uses TRBV7-8 and TRBJ2-7; no reliable D call. Trimming shortened V by 4 bases and J by 4 bases, and 20 bases separated the two germline ends. The CDR3 covers 16 residues. Germline CDR1 and CDR2: SGHVS and FQNEAQ. This chain's CDR3 is CASSSTQATLNYEQYF. For the CDR3, the DNA is TGTGCCAGCAGCTCCACCCAGGCCACGCTGAATTACGAGCAGTACTTC. The entire variable domain, with the rest obtained from reference TRBV7-8 and TRBJ2-7, is as follows: GAGVSQSPRYKVAKRGQDVALRCDPISGHVSLFWYQQALGQGPEFLTYFQNEAQLDKSGLPSDRFFAERPEGSVSTLKIQRTQQEDSAVYLCASSSTQATLNYEQYFGPGTRLTVT.

The chain employs TRBV10-3 and TRBJ1-1, with unresolved D. The V and J ends lost 10 bases and 8 bases respectively, with 14 bases between them. Germline values: CDR1 ENHRY, CDR2 SYGVKD. The CDR3 totals 11 residues. CDR3 amino acids: CATRGAREAFF. The CDR3 region has the DNA TGTGCCACCAGAGGAGCCAGGGAAGCTTTCTTT.